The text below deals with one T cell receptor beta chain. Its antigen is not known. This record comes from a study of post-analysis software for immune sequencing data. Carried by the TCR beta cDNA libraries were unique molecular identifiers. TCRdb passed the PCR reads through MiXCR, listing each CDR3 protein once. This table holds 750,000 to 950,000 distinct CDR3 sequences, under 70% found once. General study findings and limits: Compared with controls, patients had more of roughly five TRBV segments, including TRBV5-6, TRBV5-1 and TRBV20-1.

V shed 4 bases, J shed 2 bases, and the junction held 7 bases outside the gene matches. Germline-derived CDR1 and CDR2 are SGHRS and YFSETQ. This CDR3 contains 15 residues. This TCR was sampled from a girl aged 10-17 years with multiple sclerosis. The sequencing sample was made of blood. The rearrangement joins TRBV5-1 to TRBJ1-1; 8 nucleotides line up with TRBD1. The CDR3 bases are TGCGCCAGCAGCCAACTGGCAGGGGGCAACACTGAAGCTTTCTTT. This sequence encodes CASSQLAGGNTEAFF.